Listed below are T cell receptor beta chains from one sample, sequenced in a study of blood T cells in healthy people across ages. Via MiXCR, TCRdb re-called the 5' RACE reads, giving one row per CDR3 protein. This sample yields under 2,000,000 distinct CDR3 sequences, of which less than 50% are seen a single time; about 2.1% belongs to the top ten. Sequencing was done on a sample of blood. Every receptor here comes from a woman aged 40 to 55 in good health. Each CDR3 is given with its conserved first and last residue. Each record gives: J gene, V gene, clone size, D gene, CDR3 DNA, CDR3 protein. A D gene is named only where the DNA matches it firmly. Size values are once, few and many counts, or a class for expanded clones, and some rows have none.

j_gene: TRBJ2-7; v_gene: TRBV20-1; abundance: few; d_gene: .; CDR3nt: TGCAGTGCTAGAGATCTTAATAAGGGGACCTACGAGCAGTACTTC; CDR3aa: CSARDLNKGTYEQYF
j_gene: TRBJ2-1; v_gene: TRBV7-2; abundance: few; d_gene: TRBD2; CDR3nt: TGTGCCAGCAACACCATAGCGGGGGCCGAGCAGTTCTTC; CDR3aa: CASNTIAGAEQFF
j_gene: TRBJ1-1; v_gene: TRBV6-1; abundance: .; d_gene: .; CDR3nt: TGTGCCAGCAGTGAGCGGGTCACAAAAGCTTTCTTT; CDR3aa: CASSERVTKAFF
j_gene: TRBJ1-2; v_gene: TRBV7-9; abundance: few; d_gene: .; CDR3nt: TGTGCCAGCAGCTACGCCCAGGGGAATGGCTACACCTTC; CDR3aa: CASSYAQGNGYTF
j_gene: TRBJ1-2; v_gene: TRBV4-3; abundance: once; d_gene: .; CDR3nt: TGCGCCAGCAGCCAAGACCCTGGACAGCCGGATGGCTACACCTTC; CDR3aa: CASSQDPGQPDGYTF
j_gene: TRBJ1-2; v_gene: TRBV5-1; abundance: .; d_gene: .; CDR3nt: TGCGCCAGCAGCTTGGCTCATAGGGGGGATGGCTACACCTTC; CDR3aa: CASSLAHRGDGYTF
j_gene: TRBJ2-1; v_gene: TRBV7-9; abundance: once; d_gene: TRBD2; CDR3nt: TGTGCCAGCATCACATCGGCACAGGGACGGGGGGGGGCCCTTGGCAATGAGCAGTTCTTC; CDR3aa: CASITSAQGRGGALGNEQFF
j_gene: TRBJ2-7; v_gene: TRBV5-6; abundance: few; d_gene: .; CDR3nt: TGTGCCAGCAGCTTGGCCGCGTCAGCCCGACAGGAGCAGTACTTC; CDR3aa: CASSLAASARQEQYF
j_gene: TRBJ2-1; v_gene: TRBV5-1; abundance: .; d_gene: TRBD1; CDR3nt: TGCGCCAGCAGCTGGGGACAGGGGGGTCGGAATGAGCAGTTCTTC; CDR3aa: CASSWGQGGRNEQFF
j_gene: TRBJ2-1; v_gene: TRBV10-1; abundance: few; d_gene: .; CDR3nt: TGCGCCAGCACCGACGGGGGACAACTGTTCTTC; CDR3aa: CASTDGGQLFF
j_gene: TRBJ2-1; v_gene: TRBV7-2; abundance: few; d_gene: .; CDR3nt: TGTGCCAGCAGCCAACTAGGGGGGCCCGATGAGCAGTTCTTC; CDR3aa: CASSQLGGPDEQFF
j_gene: TRBJ1-5; v_gene: TRBV20-1; abundance: .; d_gene: .; CDR3nt: TGCAGTGCTGAGGGGGGTGGATCAGCCCGGCATTTT; CDR3aa: CSAEGGGSARHF
j_gene: TRBJ2-3; v_gene: TRBV5-1; abundance: .; d_gene: .; CDR3nt: TGCGCCAGCAGCTCCGCGCGCCTCGTCACAGATACGCAGTATTTT; CDR3aa: CASSSARLVTDTQYF
j_gene: TRBJ2-5; v_gene: TRBV4-2; abundance: .; d_gene: TRBD1; CDR3nt: TGTGCCAGCAGCCAAACTGACAGGGAAGGTAGTGAGCAGTACTTC; CDR3aa: CASSQTDREGSEQYF
j_gene: TRBJ1-2; v_gene: TRBV7-9; abundance: .; d_gene: TRBD1; CDR3nt: TGTGCCAGCAGCTTAGGGACAGGGGAACATGGCTACACCTTC; CDR3aa: CASSLGTGEHGYTF
j_gene: TRBJ2-6; v_gene: TRBV12-3/TRBV12-4; abundance: .; d_gene: .; CDR3nt: TGTGCCAGCAGTGTGACTATTCCTGGGGCCAACGTCCTGACTTTC; CDR3aa: CASSVTIPGANVLTF
j_gene: TRBJ1-5; v_gene: TRBV12-3/TRBV12-4; abundance: .; d_gene: TRBD1; CDR3nt: TGTGCCAGCAGAGAAGGGACAGGGGGCCAGCCCCAGCATTTT; CDR3aa: CASREGTGGQPQHF
j_gene: TRBJ1-2; v_gene: TRBV7-9; abundance: once; d_gene: .; CDR3nt: TGTGCCAGCGCAAGAATAGGAGGAGGTTTAGTACAACCCGGAAGACATGGCTACACCTTC; CDR3aa: CASARIGGGLVQPGRHGYTF
j_gene: TRBJ2-5; v_gene: TRBV12-3/TRBV12-4; abundance: .; d_gene: .; CDR3nt: TGTGCCAGCAGTACGGTGGAAGAGACCCAGTACTTC; CDR3aa: CASSTVEETQYF
j_gene: TRBJ1-2; v_gene: TRBV4-2; abundance: .; d_gene: TRBD1; CDR3nt: TGTGCCAGCGGCCCCTACAGGGGAGACGGCTACACCTTC; CDR3aa: CASGPYRGDGYTF
j_gene: TRBJ1-5; v_gene: TRBV29-1; abundance: .; d_gene: .; CDR3nt: TGCAGCGTCCCAGGAGGGGGTGGCAATCAGCCCCAGCATTTT; CDR3aa: CSVPGGGGNQPQHF
j_gene: TRBJ2-7; v_gene: TRBV6-2/TRBV6-3; abundance: few; d_gene: .; CDR3nt: TGTGCCAGCAGTTATGGGCGTTTGCCCTACGAGCAGTACTTC; CDR3aa: CASSYGRLPYEQYF
j_gene: TRBJ2-7; v_gene: TRBV20-1; abundance: .; d_gene: TRBD1; CDR3nt: TGCAGTGCTACCGGGAATCCCGGGACAGGGGTTCGTCCCTACGAGCAGTACTTC; CDR3aa: CSATGNPGTGVRPYEQYF
j_gene: TRBJ1-5; v_gene: TRBV28; abundance: .; d_gene: .; CDR3nt: TGTGCCAGCAGTAACAGGGATCCTAGCAATCAGCCCCAGCATTTT; CDR3aa: CASSNRDPSNQPQHF
j_gene: TRBJ2-5; v_gene: TRBV12-3/TRBV12-4; abundance: few; d_gene: .; CDR3nt: TGTGCCAGCAGTTACCCGACAGTATTGGGGATTCCGGAGACCCAGTACTTC; CDR3aa: CASSYPTVLGIPETQYF
j_gene: TRBJ2-1; v_gene: TRBV5-1; abundance: .; d_gene: TRBD2; CDR3nt: TGCGCCAGCAGCTCAGGGACTAGCGGGGGGTCCAATGAGCAGTTCTTC; CDR3aa: CASSSGTSGGSNEQFF
j_gene: TRBJ2-7; v_gene: TRBV2; abundance: few; d_gene: .; CDR3nt: TGTGCCACCAAAGCGGGTTCAGGGCCTACCTACGAGCAGTACTTC; CDR3aa: CATKAGSGPTYEQYF
j_gene: TRBJ2-3; v_gene: TRBV20-1; abundance: .; d_gene: TRBD1; CDR3nt: TGCAGTGCTGGAAGGGGGCAGGGTACGCAGTATTTT; CDR3aa: CSAGRGQGTQYF
j_gene: TRBJ2-3; v_gene: TRBV12-3/TRBV12-4; abundance: .; d_gene: .; CDR3nt: TGTGCCAGCAGTTCGACAAGGACCGCCGACACAGATACGCAGTATTTT; CDR3aa: CASSSTRTADTDTQYF
j_gene: TRBJ2-1; v_gene: TRBV12-3/TRBV12-4; abundance: few; d_gene: TRBD2; CDR3nt: TGTGCCAGCAGTTTCGGCCTAGCGGGGAATGAGCAGTTCTTC; CDR3aa: CASSFGLAGNEQFF
j_gene: TRBJ2-7; v_gene: TRBV25-1; abundance: .; d_gene: .; CDR3nt: TGTGCCAGCAGTGACGTTCGGCAGGGTGTCTACAATGAGCAGTACTTC; CDR3aa: CASSDVRQGVYNEQYF
j_gene: TRBJ2-3; v_gene: TRBV11-3; abundance: once; d_gene: TRBD1; CDR3nt: TGTGCCAGCAGCCGCAGGGGGCAGGGAGATACGCAGTATTTT; CDR3aa: CASSRRGQGDTQYF
j_gene: TRBJ2-7; v_gene: TRBV6-1; abundance: few; d_gene: .; CDR3nt: TGTGCCAGCAGTGACCCACACTACGAGCAGTACTTC; CDR3aa: CASSDPHYEQYF
j_gene: TRBJ2-7; v_gene: TRBV5-5; abundance: .; d_gene: .; CDR3nt: TGTGCCAGCAGCCCCCGGCAGGCGATAACCTACGAGCAGTACTTC; CDR3aa: CASSPRQAITYEQYF
j_gene: TRBJ1-6; v_gene: TRBV12-3/TRBV12-4; abundance: .; d_gene: TRBD1; CDR3nt: TGTGCCAGCAGTTTGGAGGGGGCAGGGGATTCACCCCTCCACTTT; CDR3aa: CASSLEGAGDSPLHF
j_gene: TRBJ2-1; v_gene: TRBV4-2; abundance: .; d_gene: TRBD2; CDR3nt: TGTGCCAGCAGCCAAGGGGCTAGCGGGGCAGGAGGGGGTGAGCAGTTCTTC; CDR3aa: CASSQGASGAGGGEQFF
j_gene: TRBJ2-7; v_gene: TRBV28; abundance: .; d_gene: .; CDR3nt: TGTGCCAGCGAGGGGCCGGCGAGCTCCTACGAGCAGTACTTC; CDR3aa: CASEGPASSYEQYF